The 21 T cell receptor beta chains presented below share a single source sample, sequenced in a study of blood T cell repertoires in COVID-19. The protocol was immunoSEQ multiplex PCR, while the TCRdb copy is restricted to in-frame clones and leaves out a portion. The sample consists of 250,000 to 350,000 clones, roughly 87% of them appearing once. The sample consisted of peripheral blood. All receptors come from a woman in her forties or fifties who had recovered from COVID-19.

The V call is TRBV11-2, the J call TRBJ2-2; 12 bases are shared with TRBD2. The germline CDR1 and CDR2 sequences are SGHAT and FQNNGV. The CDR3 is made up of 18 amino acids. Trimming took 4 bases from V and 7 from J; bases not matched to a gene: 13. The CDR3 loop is CASSSRALAGGLNGELFF. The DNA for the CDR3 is TGTGCCAGCAGCTCTAGGGCCCTAGCGGGGGGGCTTAACGGGGAGCTGTTTTTT.

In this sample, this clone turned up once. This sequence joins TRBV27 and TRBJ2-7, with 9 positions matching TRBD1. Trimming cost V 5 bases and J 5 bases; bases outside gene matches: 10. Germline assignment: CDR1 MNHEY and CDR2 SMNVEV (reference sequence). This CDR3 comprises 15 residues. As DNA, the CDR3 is TGTGCCAGCAGTCTATTCGGGACAGGGTCGGACGAGCAGTACTTC. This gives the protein CASSLFGTGSDEQYF.

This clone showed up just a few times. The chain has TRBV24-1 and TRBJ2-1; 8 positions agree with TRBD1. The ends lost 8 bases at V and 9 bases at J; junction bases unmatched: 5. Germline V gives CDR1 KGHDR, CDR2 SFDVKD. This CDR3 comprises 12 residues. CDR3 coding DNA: TGTGCCACCACGGACAGGGTAGGTGAGCAGTTCTTC. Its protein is CATTDRVGEQFF.

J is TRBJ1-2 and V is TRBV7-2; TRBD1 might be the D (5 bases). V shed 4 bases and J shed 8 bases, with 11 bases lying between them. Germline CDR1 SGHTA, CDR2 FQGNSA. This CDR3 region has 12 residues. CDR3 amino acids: CASSSRQYGYTF. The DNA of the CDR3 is TGTGCCAGCAGCTCGAGACAGTACGGCTACACCTTC.

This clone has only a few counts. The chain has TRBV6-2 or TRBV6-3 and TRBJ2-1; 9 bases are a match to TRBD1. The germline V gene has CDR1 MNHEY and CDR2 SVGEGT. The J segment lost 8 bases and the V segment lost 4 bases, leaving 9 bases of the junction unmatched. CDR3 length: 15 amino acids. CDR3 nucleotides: TGTGCCAGCAGTTCCCACGGACAGGGGTACCATGAGCAGTTCTTC. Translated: CASSSHGQGYHEQFF.

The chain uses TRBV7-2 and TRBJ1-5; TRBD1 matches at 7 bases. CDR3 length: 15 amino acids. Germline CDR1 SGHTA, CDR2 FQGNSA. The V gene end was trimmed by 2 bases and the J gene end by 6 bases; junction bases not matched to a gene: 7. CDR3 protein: CASSLKTGQRQPQHF. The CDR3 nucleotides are TGTGCCAGCAGCTTAAAGACAGGGCAGCGTCAGCCCCAGCATTTT.

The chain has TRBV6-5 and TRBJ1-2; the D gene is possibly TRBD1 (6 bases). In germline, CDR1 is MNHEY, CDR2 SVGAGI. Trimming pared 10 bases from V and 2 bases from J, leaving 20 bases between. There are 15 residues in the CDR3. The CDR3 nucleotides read TGTGCCACCCCCCATTTGCCGCAGGGGAACTATGGCTACACCTTC. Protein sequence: CATPHLPQGNYGYTF.

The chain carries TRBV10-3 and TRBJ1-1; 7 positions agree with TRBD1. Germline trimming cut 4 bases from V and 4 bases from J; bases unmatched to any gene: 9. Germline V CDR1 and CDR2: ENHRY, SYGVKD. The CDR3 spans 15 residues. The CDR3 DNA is TGTGCCATCAGTGCAACGACAGGGTTGGGCACTGAAGCTTTCTTT. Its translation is CAISATTGLGTEAFF.

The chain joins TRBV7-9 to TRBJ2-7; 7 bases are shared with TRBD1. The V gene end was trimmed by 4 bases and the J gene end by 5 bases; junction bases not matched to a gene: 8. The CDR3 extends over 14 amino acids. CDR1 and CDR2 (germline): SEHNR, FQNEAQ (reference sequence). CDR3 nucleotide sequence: TGTGCCAGCAGCTCTCAAACAGGGGCCCACGAGCAGTACTTC. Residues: CASSSQTGAHEQYF.

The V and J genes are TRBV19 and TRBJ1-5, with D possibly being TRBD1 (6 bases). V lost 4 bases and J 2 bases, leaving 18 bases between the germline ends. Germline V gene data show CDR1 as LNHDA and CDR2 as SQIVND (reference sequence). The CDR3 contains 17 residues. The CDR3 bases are TGTGCCAGTAGTACCTTTGTGGGGGCGCTTGGCAATCAGCCCCAGCATTTT. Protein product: CASSTFVGALGNQPQHF.

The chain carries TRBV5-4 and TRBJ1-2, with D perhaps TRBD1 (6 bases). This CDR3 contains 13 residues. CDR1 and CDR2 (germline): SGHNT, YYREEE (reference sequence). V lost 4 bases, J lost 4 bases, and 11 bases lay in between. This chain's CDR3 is CASSPIQGYGYTF. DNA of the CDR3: TGTGCCAGCAGCCCCATACAGGGCTATGGCTACACCTTC.

CDR3 amino acids: CASSEATSNQPQHF. The CDR3 DNA follows: TGTGCCAGCAGTGAAGCTACAAGCAATCAGCCCCAGCATTTT. The V and J genes are TRBV2 and TRBJ1-5; D not resolved. The germline V and J ends were trimmed by 0 bases and 1 base, with 4 bases remaining between them. Germline CDR1 and CDR2: SNHLY and FYNNEI. There are 14 residues in the CDR3.

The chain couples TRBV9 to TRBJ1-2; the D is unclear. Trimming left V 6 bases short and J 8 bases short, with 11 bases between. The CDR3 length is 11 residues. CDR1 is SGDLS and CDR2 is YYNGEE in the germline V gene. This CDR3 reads CASKSLQGYTF. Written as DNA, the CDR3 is TGTGCCAGCAAAAGCCTTCAAGGCTACACCTTC.

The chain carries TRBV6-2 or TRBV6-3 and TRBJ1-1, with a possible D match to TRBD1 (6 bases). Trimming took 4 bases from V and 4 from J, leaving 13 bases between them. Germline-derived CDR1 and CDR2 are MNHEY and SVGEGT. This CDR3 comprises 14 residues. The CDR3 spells CASSFPSRGTEAFF. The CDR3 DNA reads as TGTGCCAGCAGTTTCCCGTCCAGGGGCACTGAAGCTTTCTTT.

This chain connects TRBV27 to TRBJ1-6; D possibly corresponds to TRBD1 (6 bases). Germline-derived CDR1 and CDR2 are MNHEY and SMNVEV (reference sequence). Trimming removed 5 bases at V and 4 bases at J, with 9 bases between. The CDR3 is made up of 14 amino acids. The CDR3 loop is CASSLQGYNSPLHF. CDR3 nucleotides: TGTGCCAGCAGTCTCCAGGGGTATAATTCACCCCTCCACTTT.

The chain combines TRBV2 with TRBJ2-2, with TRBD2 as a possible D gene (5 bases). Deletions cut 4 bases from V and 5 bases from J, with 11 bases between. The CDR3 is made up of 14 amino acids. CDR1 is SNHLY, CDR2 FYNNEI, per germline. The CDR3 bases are TGTGCCAGCAGTGCCCGGACTGGTACCGGGGAGCTGTTTTTT. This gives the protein CASSARTGTGELFF.

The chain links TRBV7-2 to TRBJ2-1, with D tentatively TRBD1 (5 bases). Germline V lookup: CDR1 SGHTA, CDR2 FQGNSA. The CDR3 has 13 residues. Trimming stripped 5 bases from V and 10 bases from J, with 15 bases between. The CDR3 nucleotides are TGTGCCAGCAGCGTGAGATTAGGGGCGGAGCAGTTCTTC. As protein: CASSVRLGAEQFF.

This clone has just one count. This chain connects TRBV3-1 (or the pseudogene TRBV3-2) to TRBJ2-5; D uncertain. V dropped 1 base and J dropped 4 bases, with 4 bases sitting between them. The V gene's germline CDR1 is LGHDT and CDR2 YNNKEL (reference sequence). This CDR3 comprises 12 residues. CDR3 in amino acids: CASSQGRETQYF. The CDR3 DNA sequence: TGTGCCAGCAGCCAAGGTAGAGAGACCCAGTACTTC.

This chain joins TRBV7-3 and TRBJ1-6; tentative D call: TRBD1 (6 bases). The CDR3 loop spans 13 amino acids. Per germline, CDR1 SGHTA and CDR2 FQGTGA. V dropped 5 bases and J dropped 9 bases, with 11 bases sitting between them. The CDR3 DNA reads TGTGCCAGCAGCATGGGGGGGGCTTCACCCCTCCACTTT. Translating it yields CASSMGGASPLHF.

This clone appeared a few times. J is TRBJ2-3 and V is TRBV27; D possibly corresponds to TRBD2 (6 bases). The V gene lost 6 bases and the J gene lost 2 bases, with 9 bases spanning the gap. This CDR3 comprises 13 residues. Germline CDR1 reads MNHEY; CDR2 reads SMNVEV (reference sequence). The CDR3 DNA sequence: TGTGCCAGCAGAAGGACTAACACAGATACGCAGTATTTT. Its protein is CASRRTNTDTQYF.

The CDR3 nucleotides are TGTGCCAGCAGTTTCGACAGGCCGATGAACACTGAAGCTTTCTTT. This gives the protein CASSFDRPMNTEAFF. The chain employs TRBV6-5 and TRBJ1-1; a weak D match, TRBD1 (6 bases). The ends were cut back, 4 bases at V and 0 bases at J, with 12 bases in the middle. The germline CDR1 and CDR2 sequences are MNHEY and SVGAGI. This CDR3 spans 15 amino acids.